These 27 T cell receptor beta chains came from one sample sequenced in a study of cytomegalovirus exposure and HLA in healthy donors. The PCR employed 60 Vbeta primers together with 13 Jbeta primers. This table comes from immunoSEQ multiplex PCR, and its TCRdb copy is limited to in-frame clones, with some not included. The repertoire holds more than 200,000 clones, with about two thirds as singletons. Sequencing was carried out using PBMCs. These receptors originate from a man aged 40-49 years in good health and CMV-seropositive.

The genes are TRBV5-4 and TRBJ2-2; TRBD2 aligns across 9 bases. CDR3 length: 16 residues. After removal of 5 bases from V and 7 bases from J, the junction contained 12 bases not matched to a gene. From germline, CDR1 is SGHNT and CDR2 YYREEE (reference sequence). CDR3 coding DNA: TGTGCCAGCAGTTCAGCGGGGGGCCCTAGGGGCGGGGAGCTGTTTTTT. The encoded protein is CASSSAGGPRGGELFF.

The V and J genes are TRBV6-1 and TRBJ1-6; D possibly corresponds to TRBD1 (6 bases). This CDR3 is 17 amino acids long. V lost 0 bases, J lost 6 bases, and 15 bases lay in between. The germline gives CDR1 MNHNS, CDR2 SASEGT. The CDR3 reads CASSEAVRGLLNSPLHF. The CDR3 DNA sequence: TGTGCCAGCAGTGAAGCGGTCAGGGGCTTACTTAATTCACCCCTCCACTTT.

V gene TRBV7-6 combines with J gene TRBJ2-5, with 11 bases lining up with TRBD2. Germline V gene sequence: CDR1 SGHVS, CDR2 FNYEAQ. V dropped 5 bases and J dropped 11; count of bases not matched to a gene: 13. The CDR3 runs to 15 residues. The CDR3 is CASSTSSGGAGEQYF. CDR3 DNA: TGTGCCAGCAGCACAAGTAGCGGGGGGGCGGGGGAGCAGTACTTC.

This rearrangement joins TRBV9 to TRBJ2-1; 7 bases agree with TRBD2. CDR1 SGDLS and CDR2 YYNGEE come from the germline V gene. The CDR3 sequence is 14 residues long. After removal of 5 bases from V and 5 bases from J, the junction contained 7 bases not matched to a gene. The CDR3 DNA follows: TGTGCCAGCAGTACCTGGGGGGGGGACAATGAGCAGTTCTTC. Encoded protein: CASSTWGGDNEQFF.

In nucleotides, the CDR3 is TGTGCCAGCAGCTTGGACAGGCGAAACTATGGCTACACCTTC. Its protein is CASSLDRRNYGYTF. The chain combines TRBV5-6 with TRBJ1-2; perhaps TRBD1 as D (5 bases). V was shortened by 0 bases and J by 2 bases, with 8 bases between the two germline ends. This CDR3 has 14 amino acids. Looked up from germline, CDR1 is SGHDT and CDR2 is YYEEEE.

This clone was observed a few times. The genes are TRBV4-1 and TRBJ2-1, with D unresolved. CDR1 is MGHRA, CDR2 YSYEKL, per germline. This CDR3 has 15 amino acids. V was shortened by 2 bases and J by 1 base, with 9 bases between the two germline ends. CDR3 sequence reads: CASSQSGPSYNEQFF. The CDR3 coding sequence is TGCGCCAGCAGCCAAAGTGGCCCTTCCTACAATGAGCAGTTCTTC.

This clone has a handful of counts. V is TRBV19 and J is TRBJ1-1; 7 bases are a match to TRBD1. Germline lookup yields CDR1 LNHDA and CDR2 SQIVND (reference sequence). CDR3 size: 15 residues. Unmatched junction bases numbered 6, after V lost 5 bases and J lost 0 bases. The DNA of the CDR3 is TGTGCCAGTAGTCCGGGGACAGATATGAACACTGAAGCTTTCTTT. It translates to CASSPGTDMNTEAFF.

The V and J genes are TRBV28 and TRBJ1-5, with no clear D. This CDR3 spans 14 amino acids. V lost 4 bases to trimming and J lost 0 bases, with 7 bases between them. CDR1 is MDHEN and CDR2 is SYDVKM in the germline V gene. DNA for the CDR3: TGTGCCAGCAGTTACGAGGATAGCAATCAGCCCCAGCATTTT. Its protein is CASSYEDSNQPQHF.

J is TRBJ1-1 and V is TRBV28, with D unclear. Trimming removed 5 bases from V and 4 bases from J, with 14 bases in between. Per germline, CDR1 MDHEN and CDR2 SYDVKM. The CDR3 loop spans 14 amino acids. CDR3 coding DNA: TGTGCCAGCAGTGAGGAGGGCGAGGTCACTGAAGCTTTCTTT. Its translation: CASSEEGEVTEAFF.

The chain employs TRBV5-3 and TRBJ1-5, with D uncertain. TRBV5-3 falls under the ORF class, with uncertain function. The CDR3 runs to 16 residues. Deletions cut 3 bases from V and 0 bases from J, with 13 bases between. DNA of the CDR3: TGTGCCAGAAGCTCGCGCAGGCCCCCTAGCAATCAGCCCCAGCATTTT. Amino acid sequence: CARSSRRPPSNQPQHF.

This clone came up a few times. This chain's CDR3 is CASSPTSGYNEQFF. The CDR3 DNA is TGTGCCAGCAGCCCGACTAGCGGTTACAATGAGCAGTTCTTC. The chain has TRBV6-6 and TRBJ2-1; 9 nucleotides align to TRBD2. Germline CDR1 and CDR2: MNHNY and SVGAGI (reference sequence). There are 14 residues in the CDR3. The J segment lost 4 bases and the V segment lost 6 bases, leaving 4 bases of the junction unmatched.

The chain joins TRBV10-2 to TRBJ2-1; 8 nucleotides agree with TRBD2. V lost 0 bases, J lost 0 bases, and 1 base stayed unmatched. The CDR3 runs to 16 residues. Germline V gene sequence: CDR1 WSHSY, CDR2 SAAADI. This CDR3 reads CASSESSGSSYNEQFF. The DNA of the CDR3 is TGCGCCAGCAGTGAGTCGAGCGGGAGCTCCTACAATGAGCAGTTCTTC.

DNA for the CDR3: TGTGCCAGCAGCCAGACAGGGCCTGGGGCCAACGTCCTGACTTTC. This sequence encodes CASSQTGPGANVLTF. The chain joins TRBV7-2 to TRBJ2-6, with 7 positions matching TRBD1. The V and J ends lost 5 bases and 2 bases, in that order; junction bases with no gene match: 3. Germline V gives CDR1 SGHTA, CDR2 FQGNSA. This CDR3 comprises 15 residues. The full variable domain, rest sourced from reference TRBV7-2 and TRBJ2-6, is GAGVSQSPSNKVTEKGKDVELRCDPISGHTALYWYRQSLGQGLEFLIYFQGNSAPDKSGLPSDRFSAERTGGSVSTLTIQRTQQEDSAVYLCASSQTGPGANVLTFGAGSRLTVL.

V usage is TRBV5-1 and J usage is TRBJ1-1; tentatively, D is TRBD1 (6 bases). Germline V gene lookup returns CDR1 SGHRS and CDR2 YFSETQ. V was trimmed by 0 bases and J by 0 bases, leaving 12 bases between them. CDR3 length equals 16 residues. CDR3 region: CASSLVGAAMNTEAFF. The DNA of the CDR3 is TGCGCCAGCAGCTTGGTGGGGGCTGCGATGAACACTGAAGCTTTCTTT. Full variable domain (missing parts from reference TRBV5-1 and TRBJ1-1): KAGVTQTPRYLIKTRGQQVTLSCSPISGHRSVSWYQQTPGQGLQFLFEYFSETQRNKGNFPGRFSGRQFSNSRSEMNVSTLELGDSALYLCASSLVGAAMNTEAFFGQGTRLTVV.

The chain links TRBV6-6 to TRBJ2-7; maybe TRBD1 (6 bases). With 7 bases removed from V and 0 bases from J, the gap between germline ends came to 13 bases. The length of the CDR3 is 14 residues. Germline CDR1 reads MNHNY; CDR2 reads SVGAGI (reference sequence). The CDR3 here is CASNTGQASYEQYF. CDR3 DNA: TGTGCCAGCAATACGGGACAAGCCTCCTACGAGCAGTACTTC.

This rearrangement joins TRBV10-3 to TRBJ1-2, with 8 bases matching TRBD1. Losses at the gene ends were 3 bases for V and 8 bases for J; bases not matched to a gene: 5. The CDR3 length is 13 residues. Germline V gene data show CDR1 as ENHRY and CDR2 as SYGVKD. This CDR3 reads CAISEDRDRGYTF. The CDR3 DNA reads as TGTGCCATCAGTGAAGACAGGGACAGGGGCTACACCTTC.

This rearrangement joins TRBV23-1 to TRBJ1-1; possibly TRBD1 for D (5 bases). TRBV23-1 is assigned to the ORF class and has an uncertain function. V shed 3 bases and J shed 1 base, with 27 bases lying between them. The CDR3 extends over 20 amino acids. The CDR3 nucleotides read TGCGCCAGCAGTCATCCCACCACCGACTTGGGGCGATATTCGAACACTGAAGCTTTCTTT. Translation gives CASSHPTTDLGRYSNTEAFF.

This clone has a handful of counts. The rearrangement links TRBV5-1 to TRBJ1-1; perhaps TRBD1 as D (6 bases). The germline V gene encodes CDR1 SGHRS and CDR2 YFSETQ. Trimming stripped 4 bases from V and 1 base from J, with 11 bases between. The CDR3 sequence is 14 residues long. CDR3 sequence (DNA): TGCGCCAGCAGCACCGGGACACCGAACACTGAAGCTTTCTTT. Its translation is CASSTGTPNTEAFF. Full variable domain (rest looked up from reference TRBV5-1 and TRBJ1-1): KAGVTQTPRYLIKTRGQQVTLSCSPISGHRSVSWYQQTPGQGLQFLFEYFSETQRNKGNFPGRFSGRQFSNSRSEMNVSTLELGDSALYLCASSTGTPNTEAFFGQGTRLTVV.

This clone has a single count. This chain joins TRBV6-5 and TRBJ1-1; 11 positions agree with TRBD1. The length of the CDR3 is 14 residues. From germline, CDR1 is MNHEY and CDR2 SVGAGI. V was pared by 0 bases and J by 12 bases, with 6 bases of the junction left unmatched. CDR3 in DNA: TGTGCCAGCAGTTACTCTTACGGACAGGGGGCGTCTTTCTTT. Protein product: CASSYSYGQGASFF.

J is TRBJ1-2 and V is TRBV9; D is possibly TRBD1 (5 bases). Trimming removed 3 bases from V and 6 bases from J, with 12 bases in between. Germline CDR1 and CDR2: SGDLS and YYNGEE. CDR3 length equals 13 residues. CDR3 region: CASSALWGDGYTF. CDR3 DNA sequence: TGTGCCAGCAGCGCCCTTTGGGGGGATGGCTACACCTTC.

The V call is TRBV9, the J call TRBJ1-1; TRBD1 matches at 10 bases. Trimming at V came to 5 bases and at J to 1 base, leaving 8 bases not matched to a gene. Germline lookup yields CDR1 SGDLS and CDR2 YYNGEE. CDR3 size: 16 residues. This chain's CDR3 is CASSATGGRENTEAFF. The CDR3 coding sequence is TGTGCCAGCAGTGCGACAGGGGGCAGGGAGAACACTGAAGCTTTCTTT.

A word on this clone: This sample also contains other DNA sequences that code for the same CDR3. This rearrangement joins TRBV20-1 to TRBJ1-2; 7 bases align to TRBD1. The CDR3 spans 11 residues. Germline V gives CDR1 DFQATT, CDR2 SNEGSKA (reference sequence). The CDR3 nucleotides are TGCATCCACCAGGGGGGAGGCGGCTACACCTTC. Its protein is CIHQGGGGYTF.

The J gene is TRBJ2-5, the V gene TRBV6-6; D uncertain. This CDR3 has 14 residues. Germline CDR1 and CDR2: MNHNY and SVGAGI (reference sequence). Trimming cost V 4 bases and J 3 bases, with 12 bases left between them. CDR3 DNA: TGTGCCAGCAGTTCCTCCGAGGCTGAAGAGACCCAGTACTTC. Protein: CASSSSEAEETQYF.

The V gene is TRBV29-1, the J gene TRBJ2-6; D may be TRBD1 (8 bases). The CDR3 extends over 16 amino acids. Germline lookup yields CDR1 SQVTM and CDR2 ANQGSEA. Trimming shortened V by 6 bases and J by 2 bases, and 17 bases separated the two germline ends. The chain's CDR3 is CSVGGTGSTGANVLTF. Here the CDR3 DNA reads TGCAGCGTCGGGGGGACAGGTTCTACTGGGGCCAACGTCCTGACTTTC. Complete variable domain (other parts from reference TRBV29-1 and TRBJ2-6): SAVISQKPSRDICQRGTSLTIQCQVDSQVTMMFWYRQQPGQSLTLIATANQGSEATYESGFVIDKFPISRPNLTFSTLTVSNMSPEDSSIYLCSVGGTGSTGANVLTFGAGSRLTVL.

The gene calls are TRBV4-1 and TRBJ2-3; 8 nucleotides match TRBD2. The germline V gene has CDR1 MGHRA and CDR2 YSYEKL. V shed 4 bases and J 5 bases; nucleotides not matched to a gene: 8. The CDR3 sequence is 15 residues long. The CDR3 sequence is CASSLVTSGGDTQYF. The CDR3 region has the DNA TGCGCCAGCAGCCTCGTTACTAGCGGCGGAGATACGCAGTATTTT.

This clone has just one count. The chain is built from TRBV6-1 and TRBJ1-6; no reliable D call. V shed 7 bases and J shed 10 bases, with 14 bases lying between them. Germline V gives CDR1 MNHNS, CDR2 SASEGT. The CDR3 sequence is 13 residues long. The CDR3 reads CASNPTLRSPLHF. The DNA for the CDR3 is TGTGCCAGCAACCCCACCCTTAGATCACCCCTCCACTTT.

This clone came up once. The chain links TRBV4-1 to TRBJ2-7; D is undetermined. The length of the CDR3 is 13 residues. Germline assignment: CDR1 MGHRA and CDR2 YSYEKL. Trimming cost V 4 bases and J 2 bases, with 9 bases left between them. This CDR3 reads CASSLGATYEQYF. The DNA of the CDR3 is TGCGCCAGCAGCCTCGGAGCCACCTACGAGCAGTACTTC.